The TCR beta chain under discussion was sequenced for a study of vaccination and CD4 T cells after COVID-19. Study context: The peptides that stimulated the cells were overlapping spike peptides from SARS-CoV-2, HCoV-NL63, HCoV-OC43 and HCoV-229E.

This clonotype was seen a few times. Its antigen is not known. Noted treatment: roughly 10-day PBMC culture with coronavirus spike peptide pools or control peptides (ViraFEST assay). V shed 0 bases and J shed 7 bases, with 8 bases lying between them. This CDR3 contains 14 residues. Germline values: CDR1 SGHRS, CDR2 YFSETQ. Sequencing of the DNA from cultured CD4+ T cells was carried out with the Oncomine TCR Beta short-read assay. TCRdb processed the PCR reads anew with MiXCR; each CDR3 protein has one entry. The data hold approximately 20,000 distinct CDR3 sequences, with under 65% observed a single time.

The chain has TRBV5-1 and TRBJ1-6, with D unresolved. The sequenced material came from CD4+ T cells from blood, cultured in vitro. The origin of this receptor is a human donor who had recovered from COVID-19. CDR3 region: CASSLDFPNSPLHF. The CDR3 nucleotides are TGCGCCAGCAGCTTGGACTTCCCCAATTCACCCCTCCACTTT.